The 29 T cell receptor beta chains below come from one sample, sequenced in a study of shared clonotypes between healthy human individuals. Using immunoSEQ multiplex PCR, the repertoire was profiled, and TCRdb retains in-frame clones only, with some absent. The table shows about 1.5 million clones, with roughly 95% occurring only once. The sample consisted of naive CD4+ T cells sorted from blood. Subset denoted: CD45RA+ positively selected. The receptors derive from a man aged 30 to 39 in good health.

The chain uses TRBV7-9 and TRBJ2-7, with 7 bases identical to TRBD1. Germline trimming cut 6 bases from V and 1 base from J; bases unmatched to any gene: 3. This CDR3 spans 13 amino acids. Looked up from germline, CDR1 is SEHNR and CDR2 is FQNEAQ (reference sequence). The CDR3 protein is CASRGDSSYEQYF. As DNA, the CDR3 is TGTGCCAGCAGGGGGGACAGTTCCTACGAGCAGTACTTC.

The V gene is TRBV10-1, the J gene TRBJ2-7, with 9 bases aligning to TRBD1. With 7 bases clipped from V and 4 bases from J, the junction kept 14 bases outside the gene matches. Germline V lookup: CDR1 WNHNN, CDR2 SYGVQD (reference sequence). This CDR3 is built from 16 residues. The CDR3 loop is CASTDFRDREEYEQYF. The CDR3 coding sequence is TGCGCCAGCACCGACTTCCGGGACAGGGAAGAATACGAGCAGTACTTC.

This sequence joins TRBV11-2 and TRBJ2-3, with D possibly TRBD1 on 6 matching bases. CDR1 and CDR2 (germline): SGHAT, FQNNGV. Trimming stripped 4 bases from V and 2 bases from J, with 16 bases between. The CDR3 has 16 residues. In nucleotides, the CDR3 is TGTGCCAGCAGCTCCATATTGACAGGCCCCACAGATACGCAGTATTTT. It translates to CASSSILTGPTDTQYF.

CDR3 sequence: CASSSTGSEQYF. In DNA form, the CDR3 reads TGTGCCAGCAGTTCCACAGGGTCGGAGCAGTACTTC. The chain is built from TRBV28 and TRBJ2-7; possibly TRBD1 for D (6 bases). V gave up 4 bases and J gave up 7 bases, with 11 bases separating them. CDR3 size: 12 residues. The germline CDR1 and CDR2 sequences are MDHEN and SYDVKM.

This chain joins TRBV7-8 and TRBJ2-6, with D perhaps TRBD2 (6 bases). The CDR3 has 15 residues. Per germline, CDR1 SGHVS and CDR2 FQNEAQ. Trimming removed 3 bases from V and 2 bases from J, with 8 bases in between. The CDR3 DNA sequence: TGTGCCAGCAGCTTCCCGGGGGCTGGGGCCAACGTCCTGACTTTC. This encodes CASSFPGAGANVLTF. Supplemented by reference TRBV7-8 and TRBJ2-6, the full variable domain reads GAGVSQSPRYKVAKRGQDVALRCDPISGHVSLFWYQQALGQGPEFLTYFQNEAQLDKSGLPSDRFFAERPEGSVSTLKIQRTQQEDSAVYLCASSFPGAGANVLTFGAGSRLTVL.

The chain carries TRBV28 and TRBJ2-7; weak D call: TRBD2 (6 bases). In germline, CDR1 is MDHEN, CDR2 SYDVKM. V was shortened by 2 bases and J by 0 bases, with 17 bases between the two germline ends. CDR3 length: 17 residues. This CDR3 is CASSLRGGARSSYEQYF. Here the CDR3 DNA reads TGTGCCAGCAGTTTAAGAGGAGGGGCGAGGAGCTCCTACGAGCAGTACTTC.

V is TRBV5-4 and J is TRBJ2-1; TRBD2 matches at 14 bases. CDR1 and CDR2 from the germline V gene are SGHNT and YYREEE (reference sequence). The CDR3 length is 15 residues. The V and J ends lost 5 bases and 8 bases, in that order; junction bases with no gene match: 6. The CDR3 region is CASREGLAGEYEQFF. For the CDR3, the DNA is TGTGCCAGCAGGGAGGGACTAGCGGGAGAGTATGAGCAGTTCTTC.

The chain is built from TRBV29-1 and TRBJ2-7, with D uncertain. The germline CDR1 and CDR2 sequences are SQVTM and ANQGSEA. The CDR3 length is 13 residues. V gave up 7 bases and J gave up 0 bases, with 13 bases separating them. The CDR3 here is CSAVGPGSYEQYF. CDR3 sequence (DNA): TGCAGCGCCGTTGGCCCGGGCTCCTACGAGCAGTACTTC.

The chain carries TRBV15 and TRBJ1-1, with a tentative D call TRBD1 (6 bases). This CDR3 contains 12 residues. The germline V and J ends were trimmed by 5 bases and 7 bases, with 11 bases remaining between them. From germline, CDR1 is LNHNV and CDR2 YYDKDF (reference sequence). CDR3: CATSLRGYEAFF. CDR3 nucleotides: TGTGCCACCAGCCTGAGGGGGTATGAAGCTTTCTTT.

V and J are TRBV6-1 and TRBJ2-5, with D perhaps matching TRBD1 (5 bases). Per the germline V gene, CDR1 is MNHNS and CDR2 is SASEGT. Trimming took 3 bases from V and 8 from J, leaving 7 bases between them. The CDR3 spans 11 residues. The CDR3 sequence: CASSEGRTQYF. In DNA, the CDR3 is TGTGCCAGCAGTGAGGGGCGTACCCAGTACTTC.

The CDR3 nucleotides are TGTGCCAGCCGGGACCACTCCTACGAGCAGTACTTC. Translated: CASRDHSYEQYF. This chain links TRBV2 with TRBJ2-7; D may correspond to TRBD1 or TRBD2 (5 bases each). In germline, CDR1 is SNHLY, CDR2 FYNNEI. The CDR3 runs 12 residues. With 8 bases removed from V and 0 bases from J, the gap between germline ends came to 8 bases.

This clone has more than one count but fewer than ten. The chain links TRBV10-3 to TRBJ1-2; D is unresolved. The germline V gene has CDR1 ENHRY and CDR2 SYGVKD. The CDR3 has 15 amino acids. The V gene lost 0 bases and the J gene lost 4 bases, with 12 bases spanning the gap. The CDR3 sequence: CAISESREIRYGYTF. The CDR3 nucleotides are TGTGCCATCAGTGAGTCGAGAGAAATTCGCTATGGCTACACCTTC.

The chain joins TRBV5-1 to TRBJ2-2; tentative D call: TRBD2 (5 bases). CDR3 length equals 15 residues. The V end was cut by 4 bases, the J end by 0 bases, with 10 bases between. In germline, CDR1 is SGHRS, CDR2 YFSETQ. The CDR3 DNA is TGCGCCAGCAGCCGCACTAGAGCGAACACCGGGGAGCTGTTTTTT. This gives the protein CASSRTRANTGELFF.

This chain uses TRBV7-8 with TRBJ2-7; the match to TRBD2 covers 13 bases. Germline values: CDR1 SGHVS, CDR2 FQNEAQ. The CDR3 extends over 18 amino acids. J gave up 0 bases and V 5 bases, and 10 bases lay outside the gene matches. The CDR3 region has the DNA TGTGCCAGCAGCCAGAGGACTAGCGGGAGCTACTTCTCCTACGAGCAGTACTTC. Translation gives CASSQRTSGSYFSYEQYF.

This chain connects TRBV6-1 to TRBJ1-2; 7 bases match TRBD1. Germline V gene sequence: CDR1 MNHNS, CDR2 SASEGT. Germline trimming cut 4 bases from V and 4 bases from J; bases unmatched to any gene: 9. This CDR3 is 15 amino acids long. The CDR3 sequence is CASSGGQASIYGYTF. The CDR3 DNA reads as TGTGCCAGCAGTGGAGGACAGGCGAGCATCTATGGCTACACCTTC.

The CDR3 sequence: CASSSPTGSSGANVLTF. For the CDR3, the DNA is TGTGCCAGCAGTTCCCCGACAGGGAGCTCTGGGGCCAACGTCCTGACTTTC. The chain has TRBV28 and TRBJ2-6, with 7 bases that match TRBD1. With V trimmed by 4 bases and J by 0 bases, 6 bases remained unmatched. Germline lookup yields CDR1 MDHEN and CDR2 SYDVKM. This CDR3 is 17 amino acids long. The full variable domain, rest sourced from reference TRBV28 and TRBJ2-6, is DVKVTQSSRYLVKRTGEKVFLECVQDMDHENMFWYRQDPGLGLRLIYFSYDVKMKEKGDIPEGYSVSREKKERFSLILESASTNQTSMYLCASSSPTGSSGANVLTFGAGSRLTVL.

The chain has TRBV27 and TRBJ2-3; TRBD2 matches 7 bases. The CDR3 length is 15 residues. J lost 4 bases, V lost 6 bases, and 10 bases had no gene match. Germline V gene lookup returns CDR1 MNHEY and CDR2 SMNVEV (reference sequence). The CDR3 sequence is CASSSKGLRADTQYF. CDR3 sequence (DNA): TGTGCCAGCAGCTCAAAGGGACTAAGAGCAGATACGCAGTATTTT.

The chain uses TRBV5-1 and TRBJ2-1; a weak D match, TRBD1 (7 bases). The V end lost 0 bases, the J end lost 1 base, and 14 bases lay between the germline ends. This CDR3 is 17 amino acids long. The germline V gene has CDR1 SGHRS and CDR2 YFSETQ. CDR3 sequence (DNA): TGCGCCAGCAGCTTGGGACTAGGGGGCTCTTCCTACAATGAGCAGTTCTTC. The encoded protein is CASSLGLGGSSYNEQFF.

The chain is built from TRBV7-2 and TRBJ1-5; no firm D call. Germline V gives CDR1 SGHTA, CDR2 FQGNSA. CDR3 size: 16 residues. The ends were cut back, 5 bases at V and 5 bases at J, with 19 bases in the middle. DNA for the CDR3: TGTGCCAGCAGCCTAGGGCCGGGCTCGAATTATCAGCCCCAGCATTTT. Translated, it gives CASSLGPGSNYQPQHF.

The CDR3 DNA follows: TGCGCCAGCAGTGACTCGAGAGGCGAGCAGTACTTC. This gives the protein CASSDSRGEQYF. This chain uses TRBV10-1 with TRBJ2-7; D remains ambiguous. This CDR3 is 12 amino acids long. Germline V gives CDR1 WNHNN, CDR2 SYGVQD (reference sequence). Trimming removed 3 bases from V and 6 bases from J, with 9 bases in between.

This clone was picked up one time. The chain recombines TRBV11-1 with TRBJ2-5; TRBD1 might be the D (5 bases). The CDR3 runs 16 residues. The germline V gene has CDR1 SGHAT and CDR2 FQDESV (reference sequence). V was trimmed by 5 bases and J by 2 bases, leaving 18 bases between them. The CDR3 coding sequence is TGTGCCAGCAGCCCCCGAGGTCAGGGCTTGCAAGAGACCCAGTACTTC. It is translated as CASSPRGQGLQETQYF.

The chain employs TRBV2 and TRBJ2-7; tentatively, D is TRBD1 (5 bases). The germline V gene has CDR1 SNHLY and CDR2 FYNNEI. V lost 6 bases and J lost 3, with 24 bases in between. The length of the CDR3 is 17 residues. Here the CDR3 DNA reads TGTGCCAGCAGGGATTCCTTAGGGGCCACCTTCCTCTACGAGCAGTACTTC. Residues: CASRDSLGATFLYEQYF. Variable domain in full (rest from reference TRBV2 and TRBJ2-7): EPEVTQTPSHQVTQMGQEVILRCVPISNHLYFYWYRQILGQKVEFLVSFYNNEISEKSEIFDDQFSVERPDGSNFTLKIRSTKLEDSAMYFCASRDSLGATFLYEQYFGPGTRLTVT.

This chain uses TRBV5-1 with TRBJ2-3, with D unresolved. V lost 3 bases and J lost 2, with 7 bases in between. The CDR3 loop spans 13 amino acids. Germline CDR1 SGHRS, CDR2 YFSETQ. CDR3 amino acids: CASSSRVTDTQYF. The DNA of the CDR3 is TGCGCCAGCAGCTCTCGGGTCACAGATACGCAGTATTTT.

The chain recombines TRBV2 with TRBJ1-5; D call uncertain. CDR3 length equals 13 residues. V was pared by 7 bases and J by 1 base, with 8 bases between. Germline CDR1 SNHLY, CDR2 FYNNEI. The CDR3 DNA is TGTGCCAGCACGGGAGAAAGCAATCAGCCCCAGCATTTT. Translated: CASTGESNQPQHF.

V is TRBV18 and J is TRBJ1-4, with 8 bases matching TRBD1. This CDR3 is 15 amino acids long. Trimming cost V 3 bases and J 8 bases; bases outside gene matches: 8. Looked up from germline, CDR1 is KGHSH and CDR2 is LQKENI. The CDR3 protein is CASSPFQGAEEKLFF. Here the CDR3 DNA reads TGTGCCAGCTCACCTTTTCAGGGGGCGGAGGAAAAACTGTTTTTT.

V and J are TRBV19 and TRBJ2-3, with D unclear. The CDR3 extends over 12 amino acids. CDR1 is LNHDA, CDR2 SQIVND, per germline (reference sequence). Trimming took off 5 bases at V and 2 bases at J, with 5 bases between the two ends. The CDR3 region is CASSYNTDTQYF. DNA for the CDR3: TGTGCCAGTAGTTACAACACAGATACGCAGTATTTT. The variable domain in full, with the rest retrieved from reference TRBV19 and TRBJ2-3, is DGGITQSPKYLFRKEGQNVTLSCEQNLNHDAMYWYRQDPGQGLRLIYYSQIVNDFQKGDIAEGYSVSREKKESFPLTVTSAQKNPTAFYLCASSYNTDTQYFGPGTRLTVL.

CDR3 region: CASGNSGNEQFF. CDR3 DNA sequence: TGTGCCAGTGGGAATAGCGGCAATGAGCAGTTCTTC. J is TRBJ2-1 and V is TRBV7-9; a possible D gene is TRBD2 (6 bases). This CDR3 has 12 residues. Deletions cut 9 bases from V and 6 bases from J, with 12 bases between. Germline CDR1 and CDR2: SEHNR and FQNEAQ (reference sequence).

This clone showed up just once. V gene TRBV15 combines with J gene TRBJ2-1, with D uncertain. This CDR3 spans 16 amino acids. Trimming cost V 0 bases and J 6 bases, with 15 bases left between them. Per germline, CDR1 LNHNV and CDR2 YYDKDF (reference sequence). The CDR3 nucleotides read TGTGCCACCAGCAGAGATTTGAGCATCTCCGTCAATGAGCAGTTCTTC. This gives the protein CATSRDLSISVNEQFF.

The chain has TRBV5-1 and TRBJ1-3, with a possible D match to TRBD1 (6 bases). The CDR3 is 18 amino acids. Looked up from germline, CDR1 is SGHRS and CDR2 is YFSETQ. Trimming pared 4 bases from V and 1 base from J, leaving 21 bases between. The CDR3 spells CASSKGIEQGPSGNTIYF. CDR3 DNA sequence: TGCGCCAGCAGCAAGGGCATCGAACAGGGCCCATCTGGAAACACCATATATTTT.